Listed below are T cell receptor beta chains from one sample, sequenced in a study of cytomegalovirus exposure and HLA in healthy donors. Profiled with immunoSEQ multiplex PCR; TCRdb holds only in-frame clones, not every one. The top ten hold less than 5% of the sample, which has 65,000 to 90,000 clones, around 90% seen once. Sequenced sample: PBMCs. Receptors were obtained from a woman between 18 and 29 years old in good health and CMV-seropositive. CDR3s include the opening cysteine and the closing phenylalanine or tryptophan. D genes are given only for firm matches. Size values are once, few and many counts, or a class for expanded clones, and some rows have none.

V gene	J gene	clone size	D gene	CDR3 protein	CDR3 DNA
TRBV28	TRBJ2-7	NA	NA	CASSPRDEQYF	TGTGCCAGCAGTCCCCGGGACGAGCAGTACTTC
TRBV19	TRBJ2-1	NA	TRBD1	CASSTPYGTGYNEQFF	TGTGCCAGTAGTACCCCCTACGGGACAGGGTACAATGAGCAGTTCTTC
TRBV15	TRBJ2-1	NA	TRBD2	CATSRRLAGSYNEQFF	TGTGCCACCAGCAGAAGACTAGCGGGCTCCTACAATGAGCAGTTCTTC
TRBV11-2	TRBJ2-3	few	TRBD2	CASSLDLAGNTDTQYF	TGTGCCAGCAGCTTAGATCTAGCGGGGAACACAGATACGCAGTATTTT
TRBV2	TRBJ2-7	NA	NA	CASSEQDSLTYEQYF	TGTGCCAGCAGTGAACAAGACAGTCTGACCTACGAGCAGTACTTC
TRBV2	TRBJ2-1	NA	TRBD1	CASSVSRDRRYNEQFF	TGTGCCAGCAGTGTATCCCGGGACAGGAGATACAATGAGCAGTTCTTC
TRBV2	TRBJ1-4	NA	NA	CASSDWGVATNEKLFF	TGTGCCAGCAGTGATTGGGGGGTCGCAACTAATGAAAAACTGTTTTTT
TRBV11-3	TRBJ1-4	NA	NA	CASSSGRDEKLFF	TGTGCCAGCAGCTCAGGGAGGGATGAAAAACTGTTTTTT
TRBV6-1	TRBJ1-1	NA	TRBD1	CASSAGQGKMNTEAFF	TGTGCCAGCAGTGCAGGACAGGGGAAAATGAACACTGAAGCTTTCTTT
TRBV4-1	TRBJ2-5	once	TRBD2	CASSQAPGTSFGETQYF	TGCGCCAGCAGCCAAGCCCCGGGGACTAGCTTCGGGGAGACCCAGTACTTC
TRBV27	TRBJ2-7	NA	NA	CASSLGESSYEQYF	TGTGCCAGCAGCCTCGGAGAATCGTCCTACGAGCAGTACTTC
TRBV7-2	TRBJ1-1	NA	TRBD1	CASSLAYPGQGARTEAFF	TGTGCCAGCAGCTTAGCCTACCCGGGTCAGGGGGCGAGGACTGAAGCTTTCTTT
TRBV19	TRBJ1-5	once	TRBD1	CASRTYRGSNQPQHF	TGTGCCAGTAGGACTTACAGGGGTAGCAATCAGCCCCAGCATTTT
TRBV27	TRBJ1-5	NA	TRBD1	CASSRTGGNQPQHF	TGTGCCAGCAGTAGGACAGGGGGAAATCAGCCCCAGCATTTT
TRBV7-2	TRBJ2-5	NA	TRBD2	CASSPDLAGGRETQYF	TGTGCCAGCAGCCCAGATCTAGCGGGGGGGAGAGAGACCCAGTACTTC
TRBV6-1	TRBJ2-1	NA	TRBD2	CASSHASGDNNEQFF	TGTGCCAGCAGTCATGCTAGCGGGGATAACAATGAGCAGTTCTTC
TRBV6-4	TRBJ2-7	NA	TRBD2	CASTPSGEPYEQYF	TGTGCCAGCACCCCTAGCGGGGAACCCTACGAGCAGTACTTC
TRBV10-3	TRBJ2-1	NA	TRBD1	CAISEPGQGAYNEQFF	TGTGCCATCAGTGAGCCCGGACAGGGGGCGTACAATGAGCAGTTCTTC
TRBV5-5	TRBJ1-5	NA	TRBD1	CASSRHRGSNQPQHF	TGTGCCAGCAGCCGTCACAGGGGGAGCAATCAGCCCCAGCATTTT
TRBV7-2	TRBJ2-7	NA	NA	CASSLRGRDEQYF	TGTGCCAGCAGCTTAAGGGGTAGAGACGAGCAGTACTTC
TRBV4-2	TRBJ2-7	NA	NA	CASSQEAGSLGSYEQYF	TGTGCCAGCAGCCAAGAGGCCGGTAGCCTAGGCTCCTACGAGCAGTACTTC
TRBV5-5	TRBJ2-7	NA	TRBD2	CASSLGEGLAGVYEQYF	TGTGCCAGCAGCTTGGGAGAGGGACTAGCGGGAGTCTACGAGCAGTACTTC
TRBV10-3	TRBJ2-3	NA	NA	CAISESVSSTDTQYF	TGTGCCATCAGTGAGTCTGTATCTAGCACAGATACGCAGTATTTT
TRBV7-8	TRBJ1-5	NA	NA	CASSQRRVSQPQHF	TGTGCCAGCAGCCAAAGACGGGTTAGTCAGCCCCAGCATTTT
TRBV4-1	TRBJ1-1	NA	NA	CASSQGLGGYRDTEAFF	TGCGCCAGCAGCCAGGGCCTAGGGGGTTATCGAGACACTGAAGCTTTCTTT
TRBV4-3	TRBJ2-7	NA	NA	CASSQEPTGYEQYF	TGCGCCAGCAGCCAAGAACCGACGGGCTACGAGCAGTACTTC
TRBV7-9	TRBJ1-6	once	NA	CASSLGGGHNSPLHF	TGTGCCAGCAGCTTAGGGGGGGGGCATAATTCACCCCTCCACTTT
TRBV2	TRBJ2-3	NA	TRBD2	CASSDWTSGGTDTQYF	TGTGCCAGCAGTGACTGGACTAGCGGGGGCACAGATACGCAGTATTTT
TRBV30	TRBJ1-1	few	NA	CAWNQGGSTEAFF	TGTGCCTGGAACCAGGGCGGAAGCACTGAAGCTTTCTTT
TRBV19	TRBJ2-7	once	TRBD1	CASSPGQGDEQYF	TGTGCCAGTAGTCCGGGACAGGGGGACGAGCAGTACTTC
TRBV2	TRBJ2-1	NA	NA	CASMGGSSYNEQFF	TGTGCCAGCATGGGGGGAAGCTCCTACAATGAGCAGTTCTTC
TRBV29-1	TRBJ2-1	NA	TRBD2	CSVECGRTRCNEQFF	TGCAGCGTTGAATGTGGCCGGACTAGATGCAATGAGCAGTTCTTC
TRBV6-5	TRBJ1-6	few	NA	CASLGGRNSPLHF	TGTGCCAGCCTCGGGGGGCGTAATTCACCCCTCCACTTT
TRBV7-7	TRBJ2-7	few	NA	CAVASGSSYEQYF	TGTGCCGTCGCGAGCGGTTCCTCCTACGAGCAGTACTTC
TRBV18	TRBJ2-2	NA	TRBD1	CASSPLGTGGAGELFF	TGTGCCAGCTCACCACTTGGGACAGGGGGAGCCGGGGAGCTGTTTTTT
TRBV28	TRBJ1-4	few	NA	CASSLQQSWEKLFF	TGTGCCAGCAGTTTACAACAGTCTTGGGAAAAACTGTTTTTT
TRBV29-1	TRBJ2-7	NA	NA	CSVLQGHEQYF	TGCAGCGTTCTGCAGGGTCACGAGCAGTACTTC
TRBV2	TRBJ1-4	NA	TRBD1	CASTGTGAEKLFF	TGTGCCAGCACTGGGACAGGGGCTGAAAAACTGTTTTTT
TRBV29-1	TRBJ2-2	NA	NA	CSARRAGGELFF	TGCAGCGCCCGGAGGGCCGGCGGGGAGCTGTTTTTT
TRBV6-1	TRBJ2-3	NA	TRBD2	CASSGSGRVGDTQYF	TGTGCCAGCAGCGGTAGCGGGAGGGTGGGAGATACGCAGTATTTT
TRBV7-8	TRBJ2-5	NA	TRBD2	CASSYFSGGGPGETQYF	TGTGCCAGCAGCTACTTTAGCGGGGGGGGCCCGGGAGAGACCCAGTACTTC
TRBV5-5	TRBJ1-5	NA	TRBD1	CASSDPGQGWNQPQHF	TGTGCCAGCAGCGACCCGGGACAGGGCTGGAATCAGCCCCAGCATTTT
TRBV9	TRBJ2-5	NA	TRBD1	CASSVGGTGGYETQYF	TGTGCCAGCAGCGTAGGCGGAACAGGGGGTTATGAGACCCAGTACTTC
TRBV30	TRBJ2-5	NA	TRBD2	CAWRVLAGGGETQYF	TGTGCCTGGAGGGTACTAGCGGGGGGGGGTGAGACCCAGTACTTC
TRBV5-6	TRBJ2-7	NA	TRBD2	CASSLLTSGTYEQYF	TGTGCCAGCAGCTTGTTGACTAGCGGTACCTACGAGCAGTACTTC
TRBV4-3	TRBJ2-1	NA	NA	CASSQDRQAYNEQFF	TGCGCCAGCAGCCAAGATCGACAGGCCTACAATGAGCAGTTCTTC
TRBV4-1	TRBJ1-2	NA	NA	CASSLYREGHNGYTF	TGCGCCAGCAGCCTCTACAGGGAGGGACATAATGGCTACACCTTC
TRBV4-3	TRBJ1-2	NA	NA	CASSQDSLVKGDGYTF	TGCGCCAGCAGCCAAGATAGTCTCGTAAAGGGGGATGGCTACACCTTC
TRBV11-2	TRBJ1-1	NA	TRBD1	CASSSHRGLVRTEAFF	TGTGCCAGCAGCTCTCATAGGGGGCTGGTAAGAACTGAAGCTTTCTTT
TRBV5-1	TRBJ2-5	NA	NA	CASSLDASAETQYF	TGCGCCAGCAGCTTGGATGCTAGCGCGGAGACCCAGTACTTC